This record looks at one TCR beta chain sequence and its context. The data stem from a study of blood T cell repertoires in COVID-19. As for the study in general: Spain, Italy and the United States supplied samples that represented acute and convalescent COVID-19.

The table came from immunoSEQ multiplex PCR; TCRdb's copy has only in-frame clones and leaves some out. The sample lists about 230,000 clones, roughly 88% seen once, with 2.5% in the top ten. V dropped 8 bases and J dropped 4 bases, with 14 bases sitting between them. Per the germline V gene, CDR1 is SNHLY and CDR2 is FYNNEI. The CDR3 consists of 13 residues. The source is a middle-aged woman with acute COVID-19. Sequencing was carried out using PBMCs or T cells enriched from blood (not recorded which). V gene TRBV2 combines with J gene TRBJ2-5; a possible D gene is TRBD1 (5 bases). Written as DNA, the CDR3 is TGTGCCAGCTCAGGCGGCACAGGAGAGACCCAGTACTTC. Translation: CASSGGTGETQYF.